Listed below are T cell receptor beta chains from one sample, sequenced in a study of blood T cell repertoires in COVID-19. Assay: immunoSEQ multiplex PCR; the TCRdb copy retains only in-frame clones and omits some. The sample includes 430,000 or so clones, about 90% of them seen just once. Sequencing was carried out using peripheral blood. These receptors were collected from a young man with COVID-19, enrolled during active disease. CDR3s include the opening cysteine and the closing phenylalanine or tryptophan. Fields, in order: J gene, clone size, V gene, D gene, CDR3 DNA, CDR3 protein. The D gene is left open where the match is weak. A row's size may be missing; if present it is once, few, many or a size class.

TRBJ2-3,once,TRBV6-5,NA,TGTGCCAGCAGCACCCCCGGGTCTGTCACAGATACGCAGTATTTT,CASSTPGSVTDTQYF
TRBJ2-2,few,TRBV11-2,TRBD2,TGTGCCAGCAGCCACCTAGCGGGAGAGGCCGGGGAGCTGTTTTTT,CASSHLAGEAGELFF
TRBJ2-3,NA,TRBV5-4,TRBD2,TGTGCCAGCAGCTTGGAAGTGAGCGGGAGGGATACGCAGTATTTT,CASSLEVSGRDTQYF
TRBJ2-2,NA,TRBV11-2,TRBD2,TGTGCCAGCAGCTTAGTAACCGGGACTACGAACACCGGGGAGCTGTTTTTT,CASSLVTGTTNTGELFF
TRBJ1-5,NA,TRBV3-1/TRBV3-2,NA,TGTGCCAGCAGCAAAGGGGCCAGGGCAAATCAGCCCCAGCATTTT,CASSKGARANQPQHF
TRBJ2-1,NA,TRBV11-2,NA,TGTGCCAGCAGCTTATTCACTAGGAGGCCGTCTGGGCAGTTCTTC,CASSLFTRRPSGQFF
TRBJ1-3,NA,TRBV19,NA,TGTGCCAGTAGTACACATCCCAAAAGAGGAAACACCATATATTTT,CASSTHPKRGNTIYF
TRBJ1-4,NA,TRBV9,NA,TGTGCCAGCAGCGGCAGGGCAACTAATGAAAAACTGTTTTTT,CASSGRATNEKLFF
TRBJ1-2,NA,TRBV30,TRBD1,TGTGCCTGGTCGACAGGGGCGAGAGGCTACACCTTC,CAWSTGARGYTF
TRBJ2-1,NA,TRBV9,TRBD2,TGTGCCAGCAGCTCGGGACTAGCGGACTACAATGAGCAGTTCTTC,CASSSGLADYNEQFF
TRBJ1-4,few,TRBV2,NA,TGTGCCAGCAGTGAAGCGCGGGCCCGAATAGAAAAACTGTTTTTT,CASSEARARIEKLFF
TRBJ2-5,NA,TRBV7-9,TRBD2,TGTGCCAGCGGATCGGGACTAGCGGATTGGGAGACCCAGTACTTC,CASGSGLADWETQYF
TRBJ2-3,NA,TRBV5-1,NA,TGCGCCAGCAGCTTAGTCTGGGGGGAGGATACGCAGTATTTT,CASSLVWGEDTQYF
TRBJ2-1,NA,TRBV7-9,TRBD2,TGTGCCAGCAGGAGGGGGCTTAGCGGGAGGACCAACTCCTACAATGAGCAGTTCTTC,CASRRGLSGRTNSYNEQFF
TRBJ1-6,NA,TRBV3-1/TRBV3-2,NA,TGTGCCAGCAGCCACCCACCTAATAATTCACCCCTCCACTTT,CASSHPPNNSPLHF
TRBJ2-2,NA,TRBV7-8,NA,TGTGCCAGCAGCCGCTATTTCATCGGGGAGCTGTTTTTT,CASSRYFIGELFF
TRBJ1-1,NA,TRBV7-9,TRBD1,TGTGCCAGCAGCCCGGGACAGACACCAGGTGGTTTT,CASSPGQTPGGF
TRBJ2-3,once,TRBV12-3/TRBV12-4,NA,TGTGCCAGCACCTTAGAGAGGACAGATACGCAGTATTTT,CASTLERTDTQYF
TRBJ2-2,few,TRBV5-4,NA,TGTGCCAGCAGCTTGGCATCAGGGCGAACCGGGGAGCTGTTTTTT,CASSLASGRTGELFF
TRBJ2-5,NA,TRBV19,NA,TGTGCCAGTAAGAGTTCGGTGAAAGAGACCCAGTACTTC,CASKSSVKETQYF
TRBJ1-2,few,TRBV13,NA,TGTGCCAGCAGCTTGGGCCCCGGGGAGCCTCTCTATGGCTACACCTTC,CASSLGPGEPLYGYTF
TRBJ1-1,NA,TRBV6-1,NA,TGTGCCAGCAGTGAAGGAGGGTATAGGTTGGAAGACGCTGAAGCTTTCTTT,CASSEGGYRLEDAEAFF
TRBJ2-3,NA,TRBV10-1,TRBD1,TGCGCCAGCAAGGGGGCCACAGATACGCAGTATTTT,CASKGATDTQYF
TRBJ2-2,NA,TRBV10-1,TRBD1,TGCGCCACTGCGCCCGGGACAGGGGTCACCGGGGAGCTGTTTTTT,CATAPGTGVTGELFF
TRBJ2-2,NA,TRBV15,NA,TGTGCCACCAGCAGAGAAGCTACCGGGGAGCTGTTTTTT,CATSREATGELFF
TRBJ2-6,NA,TRBV5-1,NA,TGCGCCAGCAACAATGGAGGGTCTGGGGCCAACGTCCTGACTTTC,CASNNGGSGANVLTF
TRBJ1-5,NA,TRBV1,NA,TGCACCAGCAGCCAAATCAGGGAAGCAGCCCGTTATAGCAATCAGCCCCAGCATTTT,CTSSQIREAARYSNQPQHF
TRBJ2-3,NA,TRBV24-1,NA,TGTGCCACCCAAGGACAGAGCACAGATACGCAGTATTTT,CATQGQSTDTQYF
TRBJ2-4,once,TRBV12-3/TRBV12-4,NA,TGTGCCAGCAGTCTAGCCAAAAACATTCAGTACTTC,CASSLAKNIQYF
TRBJ2-2,NA,TRBV5-1,NA,TGCGCCAGCAGCTTGGCGCAGGGCGCGCTGTTTTTT,CASSLAQGALFF
TRBJ2-7,NA,TRBV29-1,TRBD1,TGCAGCGTGCGGGACAGGCCCTTCGAGCAGTACTTC,CSVRDRPFEQYF
TRBJ1-2,NA,TRBV2,TRBD1,TGTGCCAGCAGGAAGGGACAGGAGATTAACTATGGCTACACCTTC,CASRKGQEINYGYTF
TRBJ1-1,NA,TRBV7-6,TRBD1,TGTGCCAGCAGCCCAGGGGGGCCCGGCGAAGCTTTCTTT,CASSPGGPGEAFF
TRBJ2-1,NA,TRBV1,NA,TGCACCAGCAGCCACGGGACTAGCGGGATAGATCTAAACAATGAGCAGTTCTTC,CTSSHGTSGIDLNNEQFF
TRBJ2-3,NA,TRBV18,NA,TGTGCCAGCTCGTCTAGCACAGATACGCAGTATTTT,CASSSSTDTQYF
TRBJ2-7,NA,TRBV6-6,TRBD2,TGTGCCAGCAGTTACGGCGGGGGCTCCTACGAGCAGTACTTC,CASSYGGGSYEQYF
TRBJ2-1,NA,TRBV7-9,NA,TGTGCCAGCAGCTCACCAAGTGCGGTCGGAGGGAATGAGCAGTTCTTC,CASSSPSAVGGNEQFF
TRBJ1-1,NA,TRBV6-5,NA,TGTGCCAGCAGTTACTACAGGGATACTGAAGCTTTCTTT,CASSYYRDTEAFF